This T cell receptor beta chain was found in a study of Graves' ophthalmopathy and Graves' hyperthyroidism. Study-level results: The authors also found most expanded thyroid clonotypes above 0.001 frequency in blood.

This clonotype has a handful of counts. Its antigen is still unknown. Germline and junction disagree at one end, which may indicate a read error. Ophthalmopathy not arising within 18 months of follow-up defined hyperthyroidism as stable. Certain patients, namely those with other autoimmune diseases, uncontrolled infections, pregnancy or lactation, were excluded. Diagnosis used clinical symptoms, serum thyroxine, TRAb, thyroid ultrasound and orbital computed tomography. Amplification from RNA transcripts yielded the TCR beta CDR3 regions. HTBI-primed first-round RT-PCR preceded second-round multiplex PCR. Each CDR3 protein gets one entry after TCRdb re-called the multiplex PCR reads with MiXCR. This sample carries about 370,000 distinct CDR3 sequences, roughly 17% of them seen once, and the ten largest clones take roughly 2.3%. This receptor was identified in an adult woman with stable Graves' hyperthyroidism. Sequencing was done on a sample of peripheral blood.

The CDR3 is CVSSIFGSNYEQYF. CDR3 nucleotide sequence: TGTGTCAGTAGTATCTTCGGGAGTAACTACGAGCAGTACTTC. This chain uses TRBV19 with TRBJ2-7, with a weak D call TRBD2 (6 bases). Germline CDR1 reads LNHDA; CDR2 reads SQIVND (reference sequence). The CDR3 contains 14 residues.